This T cell receptor beta chain was recorded in a study of cytotoxic CD8 clonotypes in ibrutinib-treated CLL. Findings and caveats of the study: Once treatment began, public clonotypes, which were uncommon, contracted or stayed stable.

The junction had 9 bases not matched to a gene; V was cut back by 5 bases and J by 5 bases. CDR1 and CDR2 from the germline V gene are SGHVS and FQNEAQ. The CDR3 contains 14 residues. As to this clone: Antigen specificity is unknown.

Generated by immunoSEQ multiplex PCR, the TCRdb table keeps only in-frame clones and is missing some. The sample holds roughly 250,000 clones; 60% to 75% are singletons and the top ten take 15%. This TCR was sampled from a human donor with chronic lymphocytic leukemia. The chain links TRBV7-8 to TRBJ2-7; 7 positions match TRBD1. The source material was PBMCs, sampled after 24 months of ibrutinib treatment. CDR3 loop: CASSKRQGDHEQYF. The DNA of the CDR3 is TGTGCCAGCAGCAAACGACAGGGCGACCACGAGCAGTACTTC.